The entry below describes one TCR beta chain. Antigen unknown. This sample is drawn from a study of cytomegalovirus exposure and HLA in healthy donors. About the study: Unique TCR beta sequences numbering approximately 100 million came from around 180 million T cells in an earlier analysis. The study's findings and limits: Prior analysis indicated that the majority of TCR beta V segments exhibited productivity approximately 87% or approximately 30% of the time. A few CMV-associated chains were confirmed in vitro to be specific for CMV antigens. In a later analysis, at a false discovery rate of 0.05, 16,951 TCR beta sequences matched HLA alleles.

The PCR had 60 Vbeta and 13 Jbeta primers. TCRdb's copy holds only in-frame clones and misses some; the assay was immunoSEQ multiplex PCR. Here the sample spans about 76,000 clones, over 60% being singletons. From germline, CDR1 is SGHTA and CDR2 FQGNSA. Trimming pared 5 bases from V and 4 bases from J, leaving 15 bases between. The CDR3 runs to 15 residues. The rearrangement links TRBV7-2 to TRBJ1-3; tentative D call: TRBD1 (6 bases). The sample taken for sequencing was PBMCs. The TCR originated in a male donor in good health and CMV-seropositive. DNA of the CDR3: TGTGCCAGCAGCCCACCGGGGGGCGCCGGAAACACCATATATTTT. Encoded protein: CASSPPGGAGNTIYF.